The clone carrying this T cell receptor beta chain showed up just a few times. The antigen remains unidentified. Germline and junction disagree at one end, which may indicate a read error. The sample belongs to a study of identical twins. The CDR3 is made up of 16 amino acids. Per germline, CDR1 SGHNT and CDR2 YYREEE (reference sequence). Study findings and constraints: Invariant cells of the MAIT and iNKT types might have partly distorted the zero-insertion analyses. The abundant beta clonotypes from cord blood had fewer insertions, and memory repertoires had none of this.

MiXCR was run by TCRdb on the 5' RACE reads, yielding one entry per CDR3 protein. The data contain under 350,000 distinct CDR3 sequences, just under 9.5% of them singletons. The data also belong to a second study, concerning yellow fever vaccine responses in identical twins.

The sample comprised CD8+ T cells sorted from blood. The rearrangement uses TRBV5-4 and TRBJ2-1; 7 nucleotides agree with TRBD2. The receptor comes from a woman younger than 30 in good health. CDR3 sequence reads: CASTPLPELAYNEQFF. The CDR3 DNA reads TGTGCGAGCACCCCACTCCCGGAACTAGCGTACAATGAGCAGTTCTTC.